These 20 T cell receptor beta chains originate from one sample sequenced in a study of follicular helper T cells after annual influenza vaccination. As for time point: 2015-2016 season, pre-vaccination. Profiled with immunoSEQ multiplex PCR; TCRdb holds only in-frame clones, not every one. The top ten clones hold roughly 0.4% of a sample with approximately 13,000 clones, about 77% of them seen once. Sequences were derived from CXCR5- memory CD4+ T cells sorted from blood, sampled on the day of influenza vaccination. The receptors were sampled from an adult who received the influenza vaccine.

The chain is built from TRBV27 and TRBJ1-6; 7 bases line up with TRBD1. V lost 6 bases to trimming and J lost 6 bases; unmatched junction nucleotides: 2. Germline-derived CDR1 and CDR2 are MNHEY and SMNVEV (reference sequence). This CDR3 region has 13 residues. The CDR3 is CASRGGVNSPLHF. In nucleotides, the CDR3 is TGTGCCAGCAGAGGGGGCGTTAATTCACCCCTCCACTTT.

V usage is TRBV28 and J usage is TRBJ1-1; a weak D match, TRBD1 (5 bases). Germline V gene sequence: CDR1 MDHEN, CDR2 SYDVKM. The V gene lost 4 bases and the J gene lost 8 bases, with 20 bases spanning the gap. This CDR3 is 15 amino acids long. The CDR3 nucleotides are TGTGCCAGCAGTTCGGTGAGGGGCGGCCACCGAGAAGCTTTCTTT. This gives the protein CASSSVRGGHREAFF. The full variable domain, with the rest looked up from reference TRBV28 and TRBJ1-1, is DVKVTQSSRYLVKRTGEKVFLECVQDMDHENMFWYRQDPGLGLRLIYFSYDVKMKEKGDIPEGYSVSREKKERFSLILESASTNQTSMYLCASSSVRGGHREAFFGQGTRLTVV.

The CDR3: CASSLLPNEKLFF. The CDR3 nucleotides read TGTGCCAGCAGCTTATTGCCTAATGAAAAACTGTTTTTT. This chain uses TRBV7-9 with TRBJ1-4; D is undetermined. Germline V lookup: CDR1 SEHNR, CDR2 FQNEAQ (reference sequence). Trimming shortened V by 2 bases and J by 3 bases, and 4 bases separated the two germline ends. The CDR3 length is 13 residues.

This clone appeared a few times. V and J are TRBV18 and TRBJ1-4; TRBD1 might be the D (5 bases). The CDR3 contains 13 residues. V lost 6 bases and J 8 bases, leaving 13 bases between the germline ends. The germline V gene has CDR1 KGHSH and CDR2 LQKENI. Here the CDR3 reads CASSPTEEEKLFF. CDR3 nucleotide sequence: TGTGCCAGCTCCCCGACAGAGGAGGAAAAACTGTTTTTT. Full variable domain (missing parts from reference TRBV18 and TRBJ1-4): NAGVMQNPRHLVRRRGQEARLRCSPMKGHSHVYWYRQLPEEGLKFMVYLQKENIIDESGMPKERFSAEFPKEGPSILRIQQVVRGDSAAYFCASSPTEEEKLFFGSGTQLSVL.

The gene calls are TRBV6-6 and TRBJ1-1; 7 bases match TRBD1. V dropped 6 bases and J dropped 2; count of bases not matched to a gene: 9. This CDR3 comprises 15 residues. Germline loops: CDR1 MNHNY, CDR2 SVGAGI (reference sequence). DNA for the CDR3: TGTGCCAGCAGCCCACACGGACAGGCCAACACTGAAGCTTTCTTT. Protein: CASSPHGQANTEAFF.

The V call is TRBV7-2, the J call TRBJ2-4; D call uncertain. Germline CDR1 is SGHTA and CDR2 is FQGNSA. The CDR3 is made up of 12 amino acids. Trimming left V 3 bases short and J 1 base short, with 1 base between. CDR3 sequence: CASSFAKNIQYF. The CDR3 coding sequence is TGTGCCAGCAGCTTTGCCAAAAACATTCAGTACTTC.

This chain links TRBV12-5 with TRBJ1-1; tentative D call: TRBD1 (5 bases). CDR1 and CDR2 (germline): LGHNT, FRNRAP. The CDR3 extends over 19 amino acids. The ends were cut back, 0 bases at V and 0 bases at J, with 20 bases in the middle. CDR3 residues: CASGLVVRGGLQMNTEAFF. The CDR3 DNA sequence: TGTGCTAGTGGTTTGGTCGTACGGGGGGGACTACAGATGAACACTGAAGCTTTCTTT. The variable domain in full, completed from reference TRBV12-5 and TRBJ1-1, reads DARVTQTPRHKVTEMGQEVTMRCQPILGHNTVFWYRQTMMQGLELLAYFRNRAPLDDSGMPKDRFSAEMPDATLATLKIQPSEPRDSAVYFCASGLVVRGGLQMNTEAFFGQGTRLTVV.

The V gene is TRBV9, the J gene TRBJ1-6, with 8 bases identical to TRBD1. Germline assignment: CDR1 SGDLS and CDR2 YYNGEE. V shed 4 bases, J shed 7 bases, and the junction held 4 bases outside the gene matches. This CDR3 is 14 amino acids long. The CDR3 loop is CASSSRGRNSPLHF. DNA for the CDR3: TGTGCCAGCAGCTCCAGGGGGCGAAATTCACCCCTCCACTTT.

The chain combines TRBV9 with TRBJ2-3; 9 nucleotides align to TRBD1. The CDR3 loop spans 14 amino acids. Per germline, CDR1 SGDLS and CDR2 YYNGEE. V gave up 0 bases and J gave up 6 bases; unmatched junction bases: 2. DNA of the CDR3: TGTGCCAGCAGCGTAGTACAGGGGGCGGATACGCAGTATTTT. It translates to CASSVVQGADTQYF.

This sequence joins TRBV7-2 and TRBJ2-7; 10 positions agree with TRBD2. This CDR3 has 16 residues. Looked up from germline, CDR1 is SGHTA and CDR2 is FQGNSA. V was clipped by 0 bases and J by 2 bases; unmatched bases: 4. This chain's CDR3 is CASSLAPSGGAYEQYF. CDR3 bases: TGTGCCAGCAGCTTAGCCCCGAGCGGGGGGGCCTACGAGCAGTACTTC.

The chain carries TRBV4-1 and TRBJ1-2, with D maybe TRBD1 (5 bases). The CDR3 length is 15 residues. CDR1 and CDR2 from the germline V gene are MGHRA and YSYEKL. Trimming took 1 base from V and 4 from J, leaving 13 bases between them. The CDR3 bases are TGCGCCAGCAGCCAAGCCGGGGCTATGAGCTATGGCTACACCTTC. Amino acids: CASSQAGAMSYGYTF.

The V and J genes are TRBV28 and TRBJ2-3; tentatively, D is TRBD2 (7 bases). This CDR3 comprises 14 residues. V dropped 6 bases and J dropped 4 bases, with 14 bases sitting between them. In germline, CDR1 is MDHEN, CDR2 SYDVKM. This CDR3 reads CASRGGGVADTQYF. The CDR3 coding sequence is TGTGCCAGCAGGGGAGGGGGGGTGGCAGATACGCAGTATTTT.

J is TRBJ2-7 and V is TRBV7-2; 10 nucleotides line up with TRBD1. Losses at the gene ends were 3 bases for V and 7 bases for J; bases not matched to a gene: 6. CDR1 and CDR2 (germline): SGHTA, FQGNSA. This CDR3 region has 14 residues. The CDR3, as DNA: TGTGCCAGCAGCTTCGGGACAGGGGCTAGAGAGCAGTACTTC. Translation: CASSFGTGAREQYF.

CDR3 coding DNA: TGTGCCAGCAGCTGGGCCCTCGATACTGAAGCTTTCTTT. Residues: CASSWALDTEAFF. This chain joins TRBV7-9 and TRBJ1-1, with D unclear. Trimming stripped 4 bases from V and 5 bases from J, with 11 bases between. Germline V lookup: CDR1 SEHNR, CDR2 FQNEAQ (reference sequence). CDR3 length: 13 residues.

This clone was recorded a few times. DNA for the CDR3: TGTGCCAGCAGTTCCCGATCCTACGAGCAGTACTTC. Translating gives CASSSRSYEQYF. The rearrangement joins TRBV28 to TRBJ2-7; D gene unclear. Trimming removed 4 bases from V and 1 base from J, with 5 bases in between. In germline, CDR1 is MDHEN, CDR2 SYDVKM. The CDR3 extends over 12 amino acids.

The chain employs TRBV5-6 and TRBJ2-3, with D possibly TRBD1 on 6 matching bases. The CDR3 covers 11 residues. V gave up 2 bases and J gave up 10 bases, with 8 bases separating them. Per the germline V gene, CDR1 is SGHDT and CDR2 is YYEEEE. CDR3 protein: CASSFQGSQYF. In DNA, the CDR3 is TGTGCCAGCAGCTTCCAGGGGTCGCAGTATTTT.

Of note for this clone: Different DNA sequences within this sample yield the same CDR3. The chain recombines TRBV5-1 with TRBJ2-7; D may be TRBD1 or TRBD2 (6 bases each). The CDR3 has 14 amino acids. Trimming took off 5 bases at V and 3 bases at J, with 15 bases between the two ends. CDR1 SGHRS and CDR2 YFSETQ come from the germline V gene. CDR3 region: CASRGRGGFYEQYF. As DNA, the CDR3 is TGCGCCAGCAGGGGGCGAGGGGGGTTCTACGAGCAGTACTTC.

The count of this clone is one. J is TRBJ1-6 and V is TRBV5-6; no reliable D call. Deletions cut 2 bases from V and 0 bases from J, with 12 bases between. The CDR3 extends over 17 amino acids. CDR1 and CDR2 from the germline V gene are SGHDT and YYEEEE. The CDR3 loop is CASSLGLGSSYNSPLHF. CDR3 coding DNA: TGTGCCAGCAGCTTAGGATTGGGCAGCTCCTATAATTCACCCCTCCACTTT. The full variable domain, completed using reference TRBV5-6 and TRBJ1-6, is DAGVTQSPTHLIKTRGQQVTLRCSPKSGHDTVSWYQQALGQGPQFIFQYYEEEERQRGNFPDRFSGHQFPNYSSELNVNALLLGDSALYLCASSLGLGSSYNSPLHFGNGTRLTVT.

The chain recombines TRBV5-1 with TRBJ1-4; D is possibly TRBD1 (5 bases). This CDR3 has 15 amino acids. Trimming cost V 3 bases and J 7 bases, with 16 bases left between them. CDR1 SGHRS and CDR2 YFSETQ come from the germline V gene. The CDR3 loop is CASSYRSPRPEKLFF. The CDR3 nucleotides read TGCGCCAGCAGCTACAGGAGCCCTCGCCCTGAAAAACTGTTTTTT.

This clone occurred once. The gene calls are TRBV7-9 and TRBJ2-1; 8 bases match TRBD1. CDR3 size: 16 residues. The junction had 13 bases not matched to a gene; V was cut back by 5 bases and J by 7 bases. The germline V gene encodes CDR1 SEHNR and CDR2 FQNEAQ (reference sequence). Here the CDR3 reads CASSRQGQGARNEQFF. The CDR3 DNA sequence: TGTGCCAGCAGCCGACAGGGGCAGGGGGCTCGAAATGAGCAGTTCTTC.